The 21 T cell receptor beta chains given below trace back to one sample, sequenced in a study of OX40 agonist ivuxolimab in advanced cancers. Sequencing was performed with immunoSEQ multiplex PCR; in TCRdb, only in-frame clones are kept and a portion is missing. The sample has about 73,000 clones; 70% to 90% are singletons. The sample was CD4+ or CD8+ T cells sorted from blood, taken in a trial of the OX40 agonist ivuxolimab. Receptors originate from an adult with an advanced solid tumor such as melanoma, head and neck, liver or kidney cancer.

This clone was picked up one time. This sequence joins TRBV11-2 and TRBJ1-5; no reliable D call. Germline V gene sequence: CDR1 SGHAT, CDR2 FQNNGV. CDR3 length: 15 amino acids. V was pared by 5 bases and J by 7 bases, with 18 bases between. The CDR3 here is CASSARVGAGQPQHF. The CDR3, as DNA: TGTGCCAGCAGCGCTAGGGTGGGTGCGGGGCAGCCCCAGCATTTT.

This CDR3 reads CASSLRATSGRAYEQYF. The DNA of the CDR3 is TGTGCCAGCAGTTTAAGGGCGACTAGCGGGAGGGCCTACGAGCAGTACTTC. The rearrangement joins TRBV28 to TRBJ2-7; TRBD2 aligns across 14 bases. The CDR3 length is 17 residues. Germline values: CDR1 MDHEN, CDR2 SYDVKM. The trim removed 2 bases at V and 2 bases at J, leaving 5 bases unmatched.

This clone occurred a few times. The chain recombines TRBV7-6 with TRBJ2-1; 10 bases align to TRBD2. Germline CDR1 reads SGHVS; CDR2 reads FNYEAQ. There are 17 residues in the CDR3. The trim removed 1 base at V and 6 bases at J, leaving 9 bases unmatched. Here the CDR3 reads CASSLGSLAGVSNEQFF. CDR3 sequence (DNA): TGTGCCAGCAGCTTAGGGAGCCTAGCGGGAGTAAGCAATGAGCAGTTCTTC.

The rearrangement uses TRBV19 and TRBJ2-1; 7 bases map to TRBD1. The germline gives CDR1 LNHDA, CDR2 SQIVND (reference sequence). V dropped 4 bases and J dropped 8; count of bases not matched to a gene: 11. This CDR3 is 15 amino acids long. The CDR3, as DNA: TGTGCCAGTAGTACGCCGGGACAGAGGTCCTATGAGCAGTTCTTC. This translates into CASSTPGQRSYEQFF.

The rearrangement links TRBV11-2 to TRBJ1-1, with 7 bases fitting TRBD1. Trimming removed 5 bases from V and 4 bases from J; junction bases left unmatched: 10. This CDR3 is built from 15 residues. CDR1 and CDR2 (germline): SGHAT, FQNNGV. This CDR3 is CASSPKQGKGTEAFF. For the CDR3, the DNA is TGTGCCAGCAGCCCGAAACAGGGGAAGGGCACTGAAGCTTTCTTT.

This chain joins TRBV10-3 and TRBJ2-1; 9 positions agree with TRBD2. V was pared by 7 bases and J by 5 bases, with 9 bases of the junction left unmatched. Germline CDR1 reads ENHRY; CDR2 reads SYGVKD. The length of the CDR3 is 15 residues. The CDR3 protein is CAIIGSTSGNNEQFF. The CDR3 DNA follows: TGTGCCATCATAGGGTCGACTAGCGGAAACAATGAGCAGTTCTTC.

This sequence joins TRBV30 and TRBJ2-1; D is uncertain. Trimming stripped 1 base from V and 4 bases from J, with 14 bases between. The CDR3 has 15 amino acids. CDR1 and CDR2 (germline): GTSNPN, SVGIG (reference sequence). The CDR3 sequence: CAWSAPRTKYNEQFF. The CDR3 DNA follows: TGTGCCTGGAGTGCCCCCCGTACTAAGTACAATGAGCAGTTCTTC.

The CDR3 spells CATSRAVGNTIYF. CDR3 DNA: TGTGCCACCAGCAGAGCAGTCGGAAACACCATATATTTT. V gene TRBV15 combines with J gene TRBJ1-3, with D hard to call. CDR1 and CDR2 from the germline V gene are LNHNV and YYDKDF (reference sequence). Trimming stripped 1 base from V and 4 bases from J, with 5 bases between. CDR3 length: 13 residues.

The V and J genes are TRBV18 and TRBJ2-3; 10 bases fit TRBD1. The length of the CDR3 is 14 residues. The V gene end was trimmed by 5 bases and the J gene end by 4 bases; junction bases not matched to a gene: 3. Germline values: CDR1 KGHSH, CDR2 LQKENI. The CDR3 loop is CASSSGTGADTQYF. CDR3 nucleotide sequence: TGTGCCAGCTCATCCGGGACAGGGGCAGATACGCAGTATTTT.

The V and J genes are TRBV10-1 and TRBJ2-5, with D maybe TRBD2 (5 bases). Germline V gene sequence: CDR1 WNHNN, CDR2 SYGVQD (reference sequence). The CDR3 is made up of 13 amino acids. Trimming shortened V by 6 bases and J by 2 bases, and 10 bases separated the two germline ends. The CDR3: CASSLSGQETQYF. In nucleotides, the CDR3 is TGCGCCAGCAGCCTCAGCGGACAAGAGACCCAGTACTTC.

CDR3 nucleotides: TGTGCCAGCAGTCGCACAGACCCGGGTTCGAGCTCCTACGAGCAGTACTTC. Its protein product is CASSRTDPGSSSYEQYF. The chain has TRBV7-2 and TRBJ2-7; D call uncertain. Trimming took 6 bases from V and 0 from J, leaving 21 bases between them. Germline CDR1 and CDR2: SGHTA and FQGNSA. CDR3 length equals 17 residues.

As to this clone: Other DNA sequences in the sample encode the same CDR3. The chain combines TRBV30 with TRBJ1-5; weak D call: TRBD1 (5 bases). The V gene's germline CDR1 is GTSNPN and CDR2 SVGIG (reference sequence). The CDR3 has 14 amino acids. V dropped 3 bases and J dropped 1 base, with 10 bases sitting between them. This CDR3 reads CAWSRDPSNQPQHF. In nucleotides, the CDR3 is TGTGCCTGGAGCCGGGACCCCAGCAATCAGCCCCAGCATTTT.

This chain joins TRBV2 and TRBJ2-7; D remains unclear. The CDR3 loop spans 13 amino acids. V dropped 4 bases and J dropped 2 bases, with 9 bases sitting between them. The germline CDR1 and CDR2 sequences are SNHLY and FYNNEI. CDR3 loop: CASSVWHPYEQYF. CDR3 nucleotides: TGTGCCAGCAGTGTATGGCACCCCTACGAGCAGTACTTC. Drawing the rest from reference TRBV2 and TRBJ2-7, the complete variable domain is EPEVTQTPSHQVTQMGQEVILRCVPISNHLYFYWYRQILGQKVEFLVSFYNNEISEKSEIFDDQFSVERPDGSNFTLKIRSTKLEDSAMYFCASSVWHPYEQYFGPGTRLTVT.

J is TRBJ1-5 and V is TRBV2; D is possibly TRBD1 (6 bases). Germline lookup yields CDR1 SNHLY and CDR2 FYNNEI. The V and J ends lost 4 bases and 4 bases respectively, with 11 bases between them. The CDR3 has 14 residues. The CDR3 reads CASSVQGRNQPQHF. DNA for the CDR3: TGTGCCAGCAGTGTACAGGGTCGGAATCAGCCCCAGCATTTT. Based on the CDR3 plus reference TRBV2 and TRBJ1-5, the full variable domain is EPEVTQTPSHQVTQMGQEVILRCVPISNHLYFYWYRQILGQKVEFLVSFYNNEISEKSEIFDDQFSVERPDGSNFTLKIRSTKLEDSAMYFCASSVQGRNQPQHFGDGTRLSIL.

The V gene is TRBV16, the J gene TRBJ2-7; D unresolved. The CDR3 runs 13 residues. The germline V gene encodes CDR1 KGHSY and CDR2 FQNENV. Between the trimmed V and J ends, which lost 4 bases and 4 bases, there was a span of 11 bases. The CDR3 sequence: CASSLIRSYEQYF. The CDR3 nucleotides are TGTGCCAGCAGCCTTATCAGAAGTTACGAGCAGTACTTC.

The chain joins TRBV5-1 to TRBJ2-1; D possibly corresponds to TRBD2 (6 bases). From germline, CDR1 is SGHRS and CDR2 YFSETQ. The CDR3 is made up of 19 amino acids. Trimming stripped 3 bases from V and 2 bases from J, with 24 bases between. The CDR3 here is CASSSETRTNWNAYNEQFF. CDR3 DNA: TGCGCCAGCAGCTCTGAGACCCGGACTAACTGGAACGCCTACAATGAGCAGTTCTTC.

V is TRBV5-1 and J is TRBJ2-1, with TRBD1 as a possible D gene (6 bases). The germline gives CDR1 SGHRS, CDR2 YFSETQ. V lost 4 bases and J 5 bases, leaving 13 bases between the germline ends. The CDR3 totals 14 residues. The CDR3 spells CASSMDSGNNEQFF. As DNA, the CDR3 is TGCGCCAGCAGCATGGACAGCGGAAACAATGAGCAGTTCTTC.

This clone was observed a single time. The chain has TRBV5-6 and TRBJ2-6; TRBD1 aligns across 7 bases. V gave up 2 bases and J gave up 2 bases; unmatched junction bases: 7. Germline V gives CDR1 SGHDT, CDR2 YYEEEE. The CDR3 extends over 17 amino acids. The DNA for the CDR3 is TGTGCCAGCAGCTTCACAGGGGTTTTGACTGGGGCCAACGTCCTGACTTTC. As protein: CASSFTGVLTGANVLTF. The whole variable domain, filled in from reference TRBV5-6 and TRBJ2-6, reads DAGVTQSPTHLIKTRGQQVTLRCSPKSGHDTVSWYQQALGQGPQFIFQYYEEEERQRGNFPDRFSGHQFPNYSSELNVNALLLGDSALYLCASSFTGVLTGANVLTFGAGSRLTVL.

The chain links TRBV5-5 to TRBJ2-7, with 8 bases fitting TRBD2. The germline CDR1 and CDR2 sequences are SGHKS and YYEKEE (reference sequence). The CDR3 spans 15 residues. With V trimmed by 1 base and J by 3 bases, 6 bases remained unmatched. Here the CDR3 reads CASSLIAGIGYEQYF. DNA for the CDR3: TGTGCCAGCAGCTTGATAGCGGGGATTGGCTACGAGCAGTACTTC.

V and J are TRBV13 and TRBJ1-5, with D possibly matching TRBD1 (6 bases). V was shortened by 4 bases and J by 5 bases, with 12 bases between the two germline ends. The V gene's germline CDR1 is PRHDT and CDR2 FYEKMQ (reference sequence). CDR3 size: 14 residues. CDR3 nucleotide sequence: TGTGCCAGCAGCTGGGGACAAACCGATCAGCCCCAGCATTTT. Its protein is CASSWGQTDQPQHF.

This chain links TRBV7-3 with TRBJ1-3; D gene uncertain. This CDR3 contains 14 residues. Germline lookup yields CDR1 SGHTA and CDR2 FQGTGA. V dropped 5 bases and J dropped 0 bases, with 8 bases sitting between them. Written as DNA, the CDR3 is TGTGCCAGCAGCGAACAGCCCTCTGGAAACACCATATATTTT. Translation gives CASSEQPSGNTIYF.